The entry below describes one TCR beta chain. What it recognizes is unknown. One end of the junction does not line up with germline, which may come from a read error. Only in-frame clones appear in the TCRdb table, and some are missing; sequencing was by immunoSEQ multiplex PCR. Of 100,000 to 150,000 clones in the sample, approximately 90% were seen once. These data belong to a study of T cell responses to AZD1222 COVID-19 vaccine. Findings and limits, study-wide: Baseline seropositivity occurred in only a handful of AZD1222 recipients. Recipients of two AZD1222 doses showed rising Spike-specific TCR breadth and depth. Donors in the cohort were predominantly white British and more often female, and clonal diversity was possibly underestimated.

The CDR3 extends over 11 amino acids. Germline CDR1 is SGHVS and CDR2 is FNYEAQ. The TCR sequence derives from an adult in good health. Sequences were derived from peripheral blood, sampled on day 0 of MenACWY control vaccination. The V gene is TRBV7-6, the J gene TRBJ1-1; tentative D call: TRBD1 (5 bases). CDR3 residues: CASSLDWGMGF. The CDR3 DNA sequence: TGTGCCAGCAGCTTAGACTGGGGGATGGGCTTT.